This T cell receptor beta chain was found in a study of T cell repertoires in ileal Crohn's disease. At the level of the study: About half received postoperative treatment, approximately 12 with thiopurines and 18 anti-TNF.

Adults with ileal or ileocolonic Crohn's disease and an indication for resection were eligible. Looked up from germline, CDR1 is SGDLS and CDR2 is YYNGEE. This CDR3 has 15 residues. Trimming took 0 bases from V and 1 from J, leaving 8 bases between them. TCRdb's table, derived via immunoSEQ multiplex PCR, lists solely in-frame clones and lacks some. The table has approximately 17,000 clones, around 88% seen once. Sequenced input: ileal tissue. The chain has TRBV9 and TRBJ2-1, with a possible D match to TRBD2 (5 bases). The sequence derives from an adult with Crohn's disease. The CDR3 loop reads CASSVGWESYNEQFF. The DNA of the CDR3 is TGTGCCAGCAGCGTAGGGTGGGAGTCCTACAATGAGCAGTTCTTC.